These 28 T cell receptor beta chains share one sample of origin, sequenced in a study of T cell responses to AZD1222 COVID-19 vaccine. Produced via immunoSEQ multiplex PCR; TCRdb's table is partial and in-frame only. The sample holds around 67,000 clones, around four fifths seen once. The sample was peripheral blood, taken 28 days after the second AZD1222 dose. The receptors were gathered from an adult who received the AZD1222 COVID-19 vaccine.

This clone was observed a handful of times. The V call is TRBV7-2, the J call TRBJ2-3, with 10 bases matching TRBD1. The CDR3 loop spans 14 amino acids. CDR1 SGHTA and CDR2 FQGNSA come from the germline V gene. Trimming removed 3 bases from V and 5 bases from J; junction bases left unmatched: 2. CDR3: CASSFGTGEDTQYF. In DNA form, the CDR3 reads TGTGCCAGCAGCTTCGGGACAGGGGAAGATACGCAGTATTTT.

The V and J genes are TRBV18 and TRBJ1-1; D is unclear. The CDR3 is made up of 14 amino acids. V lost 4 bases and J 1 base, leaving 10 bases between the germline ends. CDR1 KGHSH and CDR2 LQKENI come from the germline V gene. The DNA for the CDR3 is TGTGCCAGCTCACTCTGGACGGAGAACACTGAAGCTTTCTTT. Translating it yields CASSLWTENTEAFF.

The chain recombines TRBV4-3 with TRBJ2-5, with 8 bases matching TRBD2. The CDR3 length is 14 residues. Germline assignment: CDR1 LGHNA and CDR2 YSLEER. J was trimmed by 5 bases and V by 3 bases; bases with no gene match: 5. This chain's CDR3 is CASSHGRGGETQYF. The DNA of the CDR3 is TGCGCCAGCAGCCATGGCCGGGGGGGGGAGACCCAGTACTTC.

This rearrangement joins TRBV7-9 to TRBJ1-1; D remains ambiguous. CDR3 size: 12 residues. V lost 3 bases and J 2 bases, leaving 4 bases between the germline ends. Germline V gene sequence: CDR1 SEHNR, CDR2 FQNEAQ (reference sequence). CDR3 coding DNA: TGTGCCAGCAGCTTCGGAAACACTGAAGCTTTCTTT. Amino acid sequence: CASSFGNTEAFF.

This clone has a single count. The DNA for the CDR3 is TGTGCCATCAGTGAGGGGGCCCATGAGCAGTTCTTC. This encodes CAISEGAHEQFF. The J gene is TRBJ2-1, the V gene TRBV10-3, with D maybe TRBD1 (5 bases). Germline lookup yields CDR1 ENHRY and CDR2 SYGVKD. The CDR3 runs to 12 residues. V was clipped by 2 bases and J by 8 bases, with 7 bases between them.

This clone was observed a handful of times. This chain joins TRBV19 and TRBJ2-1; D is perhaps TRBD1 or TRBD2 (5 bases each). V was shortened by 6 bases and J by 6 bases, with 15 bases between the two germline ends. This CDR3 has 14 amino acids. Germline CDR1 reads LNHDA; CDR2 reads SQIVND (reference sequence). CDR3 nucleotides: TGTGCCAGTAGCCCCTGGGGGTATCGCAATGAGCAGTTCTTC. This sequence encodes CASSPWGYRNEQFF. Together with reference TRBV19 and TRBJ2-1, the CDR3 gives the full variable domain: DGGITQSPKYLFRKEGQNVTLSCEQNLNHDAMYWYRQDPGQGLRLIYYSQIVNDFQKGDIAEGYSVSREKKESFPLTVTSAQKNPTAFYLCASSPWGYRNEQFFGPGTRLTVL.

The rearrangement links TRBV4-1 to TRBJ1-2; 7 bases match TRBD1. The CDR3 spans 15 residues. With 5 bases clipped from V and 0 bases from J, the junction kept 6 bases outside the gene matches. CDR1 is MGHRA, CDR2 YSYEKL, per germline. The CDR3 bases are TGCGCCAGCAGCTCCCCGGGACAGCCTAACTATGGCTACACCTTC. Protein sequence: CASSSPGQPNYGYTF.

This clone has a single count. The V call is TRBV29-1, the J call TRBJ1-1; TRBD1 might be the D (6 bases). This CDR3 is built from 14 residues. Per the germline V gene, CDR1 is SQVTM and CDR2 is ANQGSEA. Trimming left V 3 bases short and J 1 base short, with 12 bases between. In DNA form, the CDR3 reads TGCAGCGTTGAGTACAGGGTGAGGAACACTGAAGCTTTCTTT. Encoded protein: CSVEYRVRNTEAFF. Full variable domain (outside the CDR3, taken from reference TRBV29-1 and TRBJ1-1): SAVISQKPSRDICQRGTSLTIQCQVDSQVTMMFWYRQQPGQSLTLIATANQGSEATYESGFVIDKFPISRPNLTFSTLTVSNMSPEDSSIYLCSVEYRVRNTEAFFGQGTRLTVV.

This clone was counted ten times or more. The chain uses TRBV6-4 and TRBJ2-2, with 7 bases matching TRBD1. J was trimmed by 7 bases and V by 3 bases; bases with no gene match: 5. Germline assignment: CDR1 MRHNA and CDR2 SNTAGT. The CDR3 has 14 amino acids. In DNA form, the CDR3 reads TGTGCCAGCAGTGATACAGGGGATGGCGGGGAGCTGTTTTTT. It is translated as CASSDTGDGGELFF.

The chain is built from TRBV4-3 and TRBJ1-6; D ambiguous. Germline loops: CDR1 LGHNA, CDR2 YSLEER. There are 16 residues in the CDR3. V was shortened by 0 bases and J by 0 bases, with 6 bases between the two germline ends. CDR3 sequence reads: CASSQDAGSYNSPLHF. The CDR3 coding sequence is TGCGCCAGCAGCCAAGACGCGGGCTCCTATAATTCACCCCTCCACTTT.

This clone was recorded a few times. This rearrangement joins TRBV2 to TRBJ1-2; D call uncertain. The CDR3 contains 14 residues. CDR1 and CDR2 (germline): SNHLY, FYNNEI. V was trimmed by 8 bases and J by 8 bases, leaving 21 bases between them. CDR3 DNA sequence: TGTGCCAGCCAATATTCGGGGAATCGCTACGGCTACACCTTC. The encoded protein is CASQYSGNRYGYTF.

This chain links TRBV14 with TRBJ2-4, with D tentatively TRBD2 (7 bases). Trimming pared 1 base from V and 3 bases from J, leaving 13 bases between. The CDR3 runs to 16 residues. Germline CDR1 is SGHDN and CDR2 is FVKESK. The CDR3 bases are TGTGCCAGCAGCCAAGTTCGGGGGGCAAGCAAAAACATTCAGTACTTC. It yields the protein CASSQVRGASKNIQYF.

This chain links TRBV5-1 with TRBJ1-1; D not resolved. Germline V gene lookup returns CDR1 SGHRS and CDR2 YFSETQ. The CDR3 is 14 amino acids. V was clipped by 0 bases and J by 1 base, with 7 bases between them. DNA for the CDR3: TGCGCCAGCAGCTTGGACGCCTGGAACACTGAAGCTTTCTTT. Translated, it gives CASSLDAWNTEAFF.

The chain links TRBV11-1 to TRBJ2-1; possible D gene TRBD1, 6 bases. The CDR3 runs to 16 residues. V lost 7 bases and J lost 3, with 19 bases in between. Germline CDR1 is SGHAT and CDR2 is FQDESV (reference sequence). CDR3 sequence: CASTRTADSVYNEQFF. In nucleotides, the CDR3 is TGTGCCAGCACCCGGACGGCGGACAGCGTCTACAATGAGCAGTTCTTC.

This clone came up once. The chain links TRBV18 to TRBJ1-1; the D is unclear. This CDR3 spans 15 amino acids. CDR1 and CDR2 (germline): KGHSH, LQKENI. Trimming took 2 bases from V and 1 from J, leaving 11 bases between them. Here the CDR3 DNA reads TGTGCCAGCTCACCATCCTCACAGACGAACACTGAAGCTTTCTTT. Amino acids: CASSPSSQTNTEAFF.

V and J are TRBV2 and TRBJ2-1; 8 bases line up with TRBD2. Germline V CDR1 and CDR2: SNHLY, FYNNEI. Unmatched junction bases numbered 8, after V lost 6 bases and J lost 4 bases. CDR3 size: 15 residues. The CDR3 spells CASRETSGAYNEQFF. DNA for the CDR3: TGTGCCAGCAGGGAAACTAGCGGAGCTTACAATGAGCAGTTCTTC.

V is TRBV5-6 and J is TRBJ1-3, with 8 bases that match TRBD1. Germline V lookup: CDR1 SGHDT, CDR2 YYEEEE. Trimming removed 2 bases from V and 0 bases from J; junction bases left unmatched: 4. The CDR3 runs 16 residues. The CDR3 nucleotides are TGTGCCAGCAGCTTCGGGACAGGATACTCTGGAAACACCATATATTTT. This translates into CASSFGTGYSGNTIYF.

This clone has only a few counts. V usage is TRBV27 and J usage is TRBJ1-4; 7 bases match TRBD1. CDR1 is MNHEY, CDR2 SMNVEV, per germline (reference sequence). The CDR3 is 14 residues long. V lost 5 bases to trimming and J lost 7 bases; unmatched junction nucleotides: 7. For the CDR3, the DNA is TGTGCCAGCAGTAAGGACAGGTCCGTTGAAAAACTGTTTTTT. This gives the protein CASSKDRSVEKLFF.

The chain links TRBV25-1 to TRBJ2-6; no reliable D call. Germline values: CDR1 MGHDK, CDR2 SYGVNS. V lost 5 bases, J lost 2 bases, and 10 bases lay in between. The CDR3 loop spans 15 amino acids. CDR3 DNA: TGTGCCAGCAGTCGAGGTGTAGCTGGGGCCAACGTCCTGACTTTC. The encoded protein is CASSRGVAGANVLTF. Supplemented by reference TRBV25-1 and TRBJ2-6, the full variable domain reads EADIYQTPRYLVIGTGKKITLECSQTMGHDKMYWYQQDPGMELHLIHYSYGVNSTEKGDLSSESTVSRIRTEHFPLTLESARPSHTSQYLCASSRGVAGANVLTFGAGSRLTVL.

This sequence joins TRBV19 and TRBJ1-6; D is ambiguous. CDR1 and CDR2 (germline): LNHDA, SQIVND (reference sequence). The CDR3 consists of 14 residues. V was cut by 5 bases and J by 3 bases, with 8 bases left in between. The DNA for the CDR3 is TGTGCCAGTAGTGAAGGTATCTATAATTCACCCCTCCACTTT. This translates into CASSEGIYNSPLHF.

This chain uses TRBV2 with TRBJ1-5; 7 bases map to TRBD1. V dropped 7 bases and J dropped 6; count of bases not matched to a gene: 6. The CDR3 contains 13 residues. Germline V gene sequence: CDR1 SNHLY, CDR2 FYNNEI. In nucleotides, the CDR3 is TGTGCCAGCATACAGGGGTACGGTCAGCCCCAGCATTTT. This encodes CASIQGYGQPQHF.

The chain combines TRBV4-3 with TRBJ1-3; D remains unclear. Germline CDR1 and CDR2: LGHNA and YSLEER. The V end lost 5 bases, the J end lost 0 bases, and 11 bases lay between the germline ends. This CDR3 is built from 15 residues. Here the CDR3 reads CASSWELNSGNTIYF. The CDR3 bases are TGCGCCAGCAGCTGGGAGTTAAACTCTGGAAACACCATATATTTT.

The CDR3 reads CASSLLTRWETQYF. The CDR3 DNA is TGTGCCAGCAGCTTACTCACTAGGTGGGAGACCCAGTACTTC. The chain combines TRBV5-6 with TRBJ2-5; a possible D gene is TRBD2 (5 bases). V lost 2 bases, J lost 5 bases, and 13 bases lay in between. CDR3 length equals 14 residues. Germline V lookup: CDR1 SGHDT, CDR2 YYEEEE.

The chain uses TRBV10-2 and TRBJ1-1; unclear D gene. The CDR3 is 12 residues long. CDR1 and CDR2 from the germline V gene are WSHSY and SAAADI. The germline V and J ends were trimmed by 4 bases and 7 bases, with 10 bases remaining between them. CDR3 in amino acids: CASSVRRSEAFF. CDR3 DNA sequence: TGCGCCAGCAGTGTTCGACGAAGTGAAGCTTTCTTT.

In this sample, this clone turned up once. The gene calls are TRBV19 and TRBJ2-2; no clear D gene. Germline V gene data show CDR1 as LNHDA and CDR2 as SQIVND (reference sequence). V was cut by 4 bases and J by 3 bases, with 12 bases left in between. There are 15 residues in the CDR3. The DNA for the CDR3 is TGTGCCAGTAGTACCCCATGGGCGCACACCGGGGAGCTGTTTTTT. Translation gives CASSTPWAHTGELFF.

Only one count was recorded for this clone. DNA of the CDR3: TGTGCCAGCAGCACCCACAGGGGTCCGGGAAACACCATATATTTT. It encodes CASSTHRGPGNTIYF. This chain joins TRBV7-2 and TRBJ1-3; 7 bases fit TRBD1. V dropped 5 bases and J dropped 4; count of bases not matched to a gene: 8. The V gene's germline CDR1 is SGHTA and CDR2 FQGNSA. The CDR3 is 15 amino acids.

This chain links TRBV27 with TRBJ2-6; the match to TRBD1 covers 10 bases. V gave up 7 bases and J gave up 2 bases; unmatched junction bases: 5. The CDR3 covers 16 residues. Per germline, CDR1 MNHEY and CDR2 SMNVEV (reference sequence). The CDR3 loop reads CASKRQGATGANVLTF. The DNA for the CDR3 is TGTGCCAGCAAACGACAGGGGGCGACTGGGGCCAACGTCCTGACTTTC.

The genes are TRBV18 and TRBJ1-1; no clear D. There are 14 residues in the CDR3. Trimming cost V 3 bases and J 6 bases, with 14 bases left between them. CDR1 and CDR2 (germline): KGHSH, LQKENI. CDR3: CASSPREEQAEAFF. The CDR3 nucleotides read TGTGCCAGCTCACCTAGGGAGGAGCAGGCTGAAGCTTTCTTT.